This T cell receptor beta chain originates from a study of cytomegalovirus exposure and HLA in healthy donors. Use of 60 Vbeta and 13 Jbeta primers characterized the PCR. TCRdb keeps only in-frame clones here, not all; method: immunoSEQ multiplex PCR. The sample has fewer than 150,000 clones; around 75% are singletons. The V gene's germline CDR1 is SEHNR and CDR2 FQNEAQ (reference sequence). J lost 5 bases, V lost 5 bases, and 17 bases had no gene match. The CDR3 has 17 amino acids. This receptor was identified in a man aged 30 to 39 in good health and CMV-seronegative. Sequencing input: PBMCs. V and J are TRBV7-9 and TRBJ2-7; 8 nucleotides line up with TRBD2. Here the CDR3 DNA reads TGTGCCAGCAGCCGCGCGGGGGGTAGGGTCTGGGCCGACGAGCAGTACTTC. This codes for CASSRAGGRVWADEQYF.